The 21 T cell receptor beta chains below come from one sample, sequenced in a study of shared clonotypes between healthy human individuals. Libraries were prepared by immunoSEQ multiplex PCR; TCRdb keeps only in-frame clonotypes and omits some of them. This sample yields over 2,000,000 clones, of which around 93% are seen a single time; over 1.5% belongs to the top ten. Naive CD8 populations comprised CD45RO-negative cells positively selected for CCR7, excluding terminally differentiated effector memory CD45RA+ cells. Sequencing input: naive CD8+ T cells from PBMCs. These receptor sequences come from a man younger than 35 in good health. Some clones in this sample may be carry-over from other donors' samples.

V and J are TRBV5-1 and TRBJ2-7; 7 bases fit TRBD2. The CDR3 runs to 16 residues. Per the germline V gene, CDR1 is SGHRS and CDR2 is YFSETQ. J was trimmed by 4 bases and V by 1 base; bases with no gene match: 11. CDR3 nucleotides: TGCGCCAGCAGCTTGTTGACGGGAGGACGGGATTACGAGCAGTACTTC. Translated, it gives CASSLLTGGRDYEQYF.

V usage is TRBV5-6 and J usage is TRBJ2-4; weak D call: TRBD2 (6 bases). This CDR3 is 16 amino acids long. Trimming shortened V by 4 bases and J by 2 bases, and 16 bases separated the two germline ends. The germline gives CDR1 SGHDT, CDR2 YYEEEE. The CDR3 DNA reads TGTGCCAGCAGCAACCAGCCGGGAGTTTCCAAAAACATTCAGTACTTC. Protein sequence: CASSNQPGVSKNIQYF.

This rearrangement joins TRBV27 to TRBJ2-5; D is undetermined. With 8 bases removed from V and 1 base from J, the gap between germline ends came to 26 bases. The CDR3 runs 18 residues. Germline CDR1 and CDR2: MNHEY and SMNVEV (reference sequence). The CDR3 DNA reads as TGTGCCAGCTCCCGCGCAAGGAGAGACCGACAACTCCAAGAGACCCAGTACTTC. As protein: CASSRARRDRQLQETQYF.

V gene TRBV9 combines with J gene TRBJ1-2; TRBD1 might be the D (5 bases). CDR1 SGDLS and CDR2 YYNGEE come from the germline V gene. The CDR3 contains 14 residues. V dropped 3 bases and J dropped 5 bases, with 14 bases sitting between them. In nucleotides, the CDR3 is TGTGCCAGCAGCGAGGCGGGACGGACATATGGCTACACCTTC. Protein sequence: CASSEAGRTYGYTF.

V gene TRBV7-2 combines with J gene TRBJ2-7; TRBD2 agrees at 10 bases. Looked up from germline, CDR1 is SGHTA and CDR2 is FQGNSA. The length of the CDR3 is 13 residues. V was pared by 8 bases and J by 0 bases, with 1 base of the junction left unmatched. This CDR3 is CASLAGDSYEQYF. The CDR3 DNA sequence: TGTGCCAGCCTAGCGGGGGACTCCTACGAGCAGTACTTC.

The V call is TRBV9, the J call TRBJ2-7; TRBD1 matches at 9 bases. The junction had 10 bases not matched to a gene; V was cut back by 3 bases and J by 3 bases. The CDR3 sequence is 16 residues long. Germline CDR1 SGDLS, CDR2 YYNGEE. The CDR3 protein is CASSASGTGILYEQYF. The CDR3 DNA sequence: TGTGCCAGCAGCGCTTCCGGGACAGGGATTCTCTACGAGCAGTACTTC.

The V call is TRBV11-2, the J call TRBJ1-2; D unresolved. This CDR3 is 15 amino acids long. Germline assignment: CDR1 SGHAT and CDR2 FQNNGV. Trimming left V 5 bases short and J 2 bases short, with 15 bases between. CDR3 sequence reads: CASSKRRVGNYGYTF. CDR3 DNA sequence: TGTGCCAGCAGCAAACGAAGGGTTGGGAACTATGGCTACACCTTC.

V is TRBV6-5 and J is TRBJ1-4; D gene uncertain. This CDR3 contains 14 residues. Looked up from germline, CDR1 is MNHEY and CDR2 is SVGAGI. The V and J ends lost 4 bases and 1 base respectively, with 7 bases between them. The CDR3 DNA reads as TGTGCCAGCAGTTCCTGGGGAACTAATGAAAAACTGTTTTTT. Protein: CASSSWGTNEKLFF.

The CDR3 sequence is CASSSHRMVETQYF. In DNA form, the CDR3 reads TGTGCCAGTAGTTCCCACAGGATGGTAGAGACCCAGTACTTC. The chain is built from TRBV19 and TRBJ2-5, with a tentative D call TRBD1 (5 bases). The CDR3 extends over 14 amino acids. In germline, CDR1 is LNHDA, CDR2 SQIVND (reference sequence). The V and J ends lost 5 bases and 4 bases respectively, with 14 bases between them.

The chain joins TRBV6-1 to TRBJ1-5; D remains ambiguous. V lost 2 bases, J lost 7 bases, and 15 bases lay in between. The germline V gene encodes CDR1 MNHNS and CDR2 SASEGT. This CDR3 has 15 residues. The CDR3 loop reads CASSEMRVGAQPQHF. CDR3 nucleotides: TGTGCCAGCAGTGAAATGAGGGTAGGAGCCCAGCCCCAGCATTTT.

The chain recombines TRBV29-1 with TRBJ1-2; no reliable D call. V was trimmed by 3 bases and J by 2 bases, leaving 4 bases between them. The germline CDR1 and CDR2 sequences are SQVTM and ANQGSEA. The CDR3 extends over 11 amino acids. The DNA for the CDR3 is TGCAGCGTTGACATCAACTATGGCTACACCTTC. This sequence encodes CSVDINYGYTF.

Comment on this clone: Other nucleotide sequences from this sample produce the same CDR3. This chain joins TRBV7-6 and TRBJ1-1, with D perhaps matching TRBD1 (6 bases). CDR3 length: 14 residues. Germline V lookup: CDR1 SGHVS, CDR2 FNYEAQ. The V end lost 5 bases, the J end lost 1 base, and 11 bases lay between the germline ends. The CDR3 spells CASSPGQTNTEAFF. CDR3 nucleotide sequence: TGTGCCAGCAGCCCGGGACAAACGAACACTGAAGCTTTCTTT.

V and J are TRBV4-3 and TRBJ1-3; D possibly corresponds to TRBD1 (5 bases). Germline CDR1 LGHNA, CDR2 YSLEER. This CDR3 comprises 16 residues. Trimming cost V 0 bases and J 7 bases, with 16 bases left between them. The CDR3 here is CASSQEGTNVFNTIYF. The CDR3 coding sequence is TGCGCCAGCAGCCAAGAGGGGACCAACGTGTTCAACACCATATATTTT.

The CDR3 DNA follows: TGTGCCAGCAGCTTGCTGCCAAAGTCCGAGCAGTACTTC. Its translation is CASSLLPKSEQYF. V gene TRBV5-5 combines with J gene TRBJ2-7, with D hard to call. The CDR3 loop spans 13 amino acids. V dropped 1 base and J dropped 6 bases, with 11 bases sitting between them. The germline V gene encodes CDR1 SGHKS and CDR2 YYEKEE (reference sequence).

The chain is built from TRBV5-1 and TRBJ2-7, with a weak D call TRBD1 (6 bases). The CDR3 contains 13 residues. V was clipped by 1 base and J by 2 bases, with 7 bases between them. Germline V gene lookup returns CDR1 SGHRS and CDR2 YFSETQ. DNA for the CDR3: TGCGCCAGCAGCTTGCAGGGGCCCTACGAGCAGTACTTC. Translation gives CASSLQGPYEQYF.

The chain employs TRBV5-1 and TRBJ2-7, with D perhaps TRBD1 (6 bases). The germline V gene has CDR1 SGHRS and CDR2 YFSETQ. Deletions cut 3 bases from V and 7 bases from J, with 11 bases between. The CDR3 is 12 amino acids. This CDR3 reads CASSYSGVEQYF. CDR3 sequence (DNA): TGCGCCAGCAGCTACTCAGGGGTGGAGCAGTACTTC. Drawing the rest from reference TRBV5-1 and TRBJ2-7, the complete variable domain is KAGVTQTPRYLIKTRGQQVTLSCSPISGHRSVSWYQQTPGQGLQFLFEYFSETQRNKGNFPGRFSGRQFSNSRSEMNVSTLELGDSALYLCASSYSGVEQYFGPGTRLTVT.

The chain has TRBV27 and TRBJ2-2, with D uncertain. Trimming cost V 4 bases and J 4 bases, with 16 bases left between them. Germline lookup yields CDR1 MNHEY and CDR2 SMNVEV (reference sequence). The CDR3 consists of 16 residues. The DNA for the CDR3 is TGTGCCAGCAGTTACTCTAGGAAGCGAGTCACCGGGGAGCTGTTTTTT. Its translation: CASSYSRKRVTGELFF.

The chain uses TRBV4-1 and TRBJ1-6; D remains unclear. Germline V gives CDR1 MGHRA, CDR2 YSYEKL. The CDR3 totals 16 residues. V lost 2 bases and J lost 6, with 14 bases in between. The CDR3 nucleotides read TGCGCCAGCAGCCAACGGCAGAAGGCGGGTAATTCACCCCTCCACTTT. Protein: CASSQRQKAGNSPLHF.

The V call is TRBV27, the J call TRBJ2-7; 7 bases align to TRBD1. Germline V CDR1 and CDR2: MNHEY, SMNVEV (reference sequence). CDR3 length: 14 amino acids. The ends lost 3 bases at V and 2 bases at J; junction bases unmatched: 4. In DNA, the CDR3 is TGTGCCAGCAGTTTCCGGACAGGAGCCTACGAGCAGTACTTC. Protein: CASSFRTGAYEQYF.

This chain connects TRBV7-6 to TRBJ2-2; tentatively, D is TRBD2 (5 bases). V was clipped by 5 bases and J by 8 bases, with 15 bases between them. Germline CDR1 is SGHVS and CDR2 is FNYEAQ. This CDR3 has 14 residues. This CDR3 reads CASSPTRGGGELFF. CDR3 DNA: TGTGCCAGCAGCCCCACAAGAGGCGGGGGGGAGCTGTTTTTT.

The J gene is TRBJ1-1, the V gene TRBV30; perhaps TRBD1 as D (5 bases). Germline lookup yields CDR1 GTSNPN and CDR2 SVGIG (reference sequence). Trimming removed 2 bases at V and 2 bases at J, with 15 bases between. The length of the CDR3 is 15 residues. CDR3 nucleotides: TGTGCCTGGAGTCCAGCTCTTCGGGGCAACACTGAAGCTTTCTTT. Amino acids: CAWSPALRGNTEAFF.